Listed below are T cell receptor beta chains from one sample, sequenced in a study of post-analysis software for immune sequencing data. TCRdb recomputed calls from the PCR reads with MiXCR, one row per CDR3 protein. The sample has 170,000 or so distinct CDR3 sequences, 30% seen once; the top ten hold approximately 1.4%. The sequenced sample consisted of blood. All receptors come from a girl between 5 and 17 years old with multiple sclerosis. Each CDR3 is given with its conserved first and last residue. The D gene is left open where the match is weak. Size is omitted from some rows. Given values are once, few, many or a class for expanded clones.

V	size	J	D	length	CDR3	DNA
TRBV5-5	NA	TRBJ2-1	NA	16	CASSSLVGISCNEQFF	TGTGCCAGCAGCTCCTTAGTGGGTATCTCCTGCAATGAGCAGTTCTTC
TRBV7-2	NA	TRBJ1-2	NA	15	CASSLVSGTGNGYTF	TGTGCCAGCAGCTTAGTTTCAGGGACTGGCAATGGCTACACCTTC
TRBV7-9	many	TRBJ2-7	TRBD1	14	CASSTWTGADEQYF	TGTGCCAGCAGCACATGGACAGGGGCTGACGAGCAGTACTTC
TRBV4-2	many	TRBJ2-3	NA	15	CASSQVQVSTDTQYF	TGTGCCAGCAGCCAAGTACAGGTTAGCACAGATACGCAGTATTTT
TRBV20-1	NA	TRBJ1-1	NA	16	CSARDWIRGSGTEAFF	TGCAGTGCTAGAGATTGGATCCGAGGCTCTGGTACTGAAGCTTTCTTT
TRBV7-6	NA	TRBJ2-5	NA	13	CASSSRQGWEQYF	TGTGCCAGCAGCTCAAGGCAGGGTTGGGAGCAGTACTTC
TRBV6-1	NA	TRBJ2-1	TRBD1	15	CASSGETGTNNEQFF	TGTGCCAGCAGTGGGGAGACAGGGACCAACAATGAGCAGTTCTTC
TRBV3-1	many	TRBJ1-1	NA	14	CASSQDPMNTEAFF	TGTGCCAGCAGCCAAGATCCAATGAACACTGAAGCTTTCTTT
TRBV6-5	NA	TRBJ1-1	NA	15	CASSYSSPKGAEAFF	TGTGCCAGCAGTTACTCTAGCCCAAAGGGCGCTGAAGCTTTCTTT
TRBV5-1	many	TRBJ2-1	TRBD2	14	CASSTSGRYNEQFF	TGCGCCAGCAGTACTAGCGGGAGGTACAATGAGCAGTTCTTC
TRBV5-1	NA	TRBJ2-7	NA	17	CASSFLDSSFSYNEQYF	TGCGCCAGCAGCTTCTTGGACTCATCATTCTCCTACAATGAGCAGTACTTC
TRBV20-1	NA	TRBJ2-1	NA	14	CSARDTTRNNEQFF	TGCAGTGCTAGAGATACCACGAGAAACAATGAGCAGTTCTTC
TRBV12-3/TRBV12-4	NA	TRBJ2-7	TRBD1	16	CASSFGFRDSSYEQYF	TGTGCCAGCAGTTTCGGTTTTCGGGACAGTTCCTACGAGCAGTACTTC